This T cell receptor beta chain was captured by sequencing in a study of blood T cell repertoires in COVID-19. Study in general: Acute and convalescent COVID-19 samples came from the United States, Italy and Spain. The cDNA or gDNA used as material had been derived from T cells, B-cell-depleted T cells, or PBMCs.

V lost 2 bases and J 5 bases, leaving 13 bases between the germline ends. CDR1 and CDR2 from the germline V gene are SGHRS and YFSETQ. This CDR3 comprises 14 residues. Source study methods: By means of reference gene primer amplification, nucleated cell counts were estimated. Here immunoSEQ multiplex PCR was the method, and the copy in TCRdb shows in-frame clones only, minus some. V, J and clone size are taken as reported in that table, and D and trimming were inferred from the DNA itself. The data show around 72,000 clones, approximately 90% seen once. This clonotype was obtained from a man aged 65 to 85 with active or convalescent COVID-19. Sequencing was done on a sample of peripheral blood. The rearrangement joins TRBV5-1 to TRBJ2-5; D possibly corresponds to TRBD2 (6 bases). Here the CDR3 reads CASSFQAEGETQYF. The CDR3 DNA follows: TGCGCCAGCAGCTTCCAAGCGGAGGGGGAGACCCAGTACTTC.